This entry concerns a single TCR beta chain. The record originates from a study of PD-L1 blockade in urothelial cancer. Time point described: peripheral blood 6 weeks after treatment start. Sequenced by immunoSEQ multiplex PCR; TCRdb stores in-frame clones only, minus some. The sample carries 60,000 to 80,000 clones, roughly 90% recorded once. Germline CDR1 is GTSNPN and CDR2 is SVGIG (reference sequence). CDR3 length equals 13 residues. V shed 7 bases and J 15 bases; nucleotides not matched to a gene: 17. This clonotype was obtained from a man aged 55 to 70 with urothelial cancer. The chain has TRBV30 and TRBJ2-1; 8 bases line up with TRBD2. The sequences come from PBMCs, collected around atezolizumab (anti-PD-L1) treatment. The CDR3 region is CASSPGGPLKSFF. For the CDR3, the DNA is TGTGCCTCAAGCCCGGGGGGGCCACTAAAGTCGTTCTTC. Supplemented by reference TRBV30 and TRBJ2-1, the full variable domain reads SQTIHQWPATLVQPVGSPLSLECTVEGTSNPNLYWYRQAAGRGLQLLFYSVGIGQISSEVPQNLSASRPQDRQFILSSKKLLLSDSGFYLCASSPGGPLKSFFGPGTRLTVL.